This TCR beta chain was retrieved from a study of cytomegalovirus exposure and HLA in healthy donors. Study-level points and caveats: It was assumed in the presence/absence analyses that sequencing depth was roughly uniform across donors.

V was trimmed by 6 bases and J by 3 bases, leaving 7 bases between them. From germline, CDR1 is SGHKS and CDR2 YYEKEE (reference sequence). The CDR3 length is 11 residues. PCR used 60 Vbeta primers and 13 Jbeta primers. Produced via immunoSEQ multiplex PCR; TCRdb's table is partial and in-frame only. This table has some 150,000 clones, roughly 73% appearing once. A word on this clone: No antigen is known for it.

The V call is TRBV5-5, the J call TRBJ2-7; no reliable D call. Sequenced: PBMCs. The clonotype comes from a man aged 40-50 years in good health and CMV-seronegative. CDR3 region: CASTRSYEQYF. CDR3 nucleotides: TGTGCCAGCACACGGAGCTACGAGCAGTACTTC.